The 3 T cell receptor beta chains presented below share a single source sample, sequenced in a study of sequential checkpoint blockade in melanoma. Treatment described: randomized to nivolumab then ipilimumab (arm A) or the reverse (arm B). Data came from immunoSEQ multiplex PCR; TCRdb stores just in-frame clones and leaves some out. Of more than 25,000 clones detected, 70% to 90% appear once; the ten largest clones hold about 15%. Source: CD8+ T cells sorted from blood (inferred from file names), taken from a patient given nivolumab and ipilimumab in sequence. The receptors here all came from a human donor with melanoma.

The chain combines TRBV28 with TRBJ1-2, with a possible D match to TRBD1 (5 bases). The CDR3 runs 13 residues. Germline CDR1 reads MDHEN; CDR2 reads SYDVKM. Between the trimmed V and J ends, which lost 6 bases and 4 bases, there was a span of 12 bases. The CDR3 DNA reads as TGTGCCAGCAGCATCCAGGGAATCTATGGCTACACCTTC. Its translation is CASSIQGIYGYTF.

The CDR3 loop is CASSQTSGGVYEQYV. The CDR3 region has the DNA TGTGCCAGCAGTCAAACTAGCGGGGGGGTCTACGAGCAGTACGTC. The genes are TRBV28 and TRBJ2-7; 13 nucleotides match TRBD2. The V gene's germline CDR1 is MDHEN and CDR2 SYDVKM. Losses at the gene ends were 5 bases for V and 3 bases for J; bases not matched to a gene: 4. CDR3 length: 15 amino acids.

V gene TRBV7-2 combines with J gene TRBJ2-5, with 11 nucleotides matching TRBD2. Unmatched junction bases numbered 2, after V lost 4 bases and J lost 10 bases. Per germline, CDR1 SGHTA and CDR2 FQGNSA. This CDR3 spans 12 amino acids. CDR3 sequence: CASSSTSGDQYF. The DNA of the CDR3 is TGTGCCAGCAGCTCGACTAGCGGGGACCAGTACTTC. The full variable domain, its missing parts supplied by reference TRBV7-2 and TRBJ2-5, is GAGVSQSPSNKVTEKGKDVELRCDPISGHTALYWYRQSLGQGLEFLIYFQGNSAPDKSGLPSDRFSAERTGGSVSTLTIQRTQQEDSAVYLCASSSTSGDQYFGPGTRLLVL.